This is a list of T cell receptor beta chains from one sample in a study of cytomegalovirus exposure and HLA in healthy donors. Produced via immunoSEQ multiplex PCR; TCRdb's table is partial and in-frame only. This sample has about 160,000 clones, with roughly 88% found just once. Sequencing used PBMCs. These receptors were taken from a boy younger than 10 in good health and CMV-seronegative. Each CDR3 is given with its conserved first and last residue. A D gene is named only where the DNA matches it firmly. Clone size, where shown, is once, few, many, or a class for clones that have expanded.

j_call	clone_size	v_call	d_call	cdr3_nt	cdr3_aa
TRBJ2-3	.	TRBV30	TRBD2	TGTGCCTGGACCCCCTCGACCGGACTAGCGGGAGTGAACACAGATACGCAGTATTTT	CAWTPSTGLAGVNTDTQYF
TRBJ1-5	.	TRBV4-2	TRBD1	TGTGCCAGCAGCCATTGCCAGGGGGAGGGCAATCAGCCCCAGCATTTT	CASSHCQGEGNQPQHF
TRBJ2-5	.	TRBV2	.	TGTGCCAGCAACCTACCTCAAGTGAGCGAGACCCAGTACTTC	CASNLPQVSETQYF
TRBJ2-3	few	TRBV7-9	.	TGTGCCAGCAGCTCTGCTGGGGGCAGAACAGATACGCAGTATTTT	CASSSAGGRTDTQYF
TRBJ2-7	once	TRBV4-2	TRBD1	TGTGCCAGCAGCCTTAAGGACAGGGGTGGGTTCTACGAGCAGTACTTC	CASSLKDRGGFYEQYF
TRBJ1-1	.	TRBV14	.	TGTGCCAGCAGCCAAGTTAGGGGGACTGAAGCTTTCTTT	CASSQVRGTEAFF
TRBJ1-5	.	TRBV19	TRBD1	TGTGCCAGTAGTACCCAGGGACAGGGGTGGCAGCCCCAGCATTTT	CASSTQGQGWQPQHF
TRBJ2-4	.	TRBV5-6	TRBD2	TGTGCCAGCAGCTTGGTTAGGGGACTAGGTAACATTCAGTACTTC	CASSLVRGLGNIQYF
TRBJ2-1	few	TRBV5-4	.	TGTGCCAGCAGCTTGGCTGGAGGGAACAATGAGCAGTTCTTC	CASSLAGGNNEQFF
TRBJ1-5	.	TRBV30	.	TGTGCCTGGAGTGTATCGGGGAGCGGGTATAGCAATCAGCCCCAGCATTTT	CAWSVSGSGYSNQPQHF
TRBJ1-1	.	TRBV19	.	TGTGCCAGTAGTATTCTGGCAGGTCCGAACACTGAAGCTTTCTTT	CASSILAGPNTEAFF
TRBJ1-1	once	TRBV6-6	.	TGTGCCAGCAGTGATATTGGGGCAGGGGACACTGAAGCTTTCTTT	CASSDIGAGDTEAFF
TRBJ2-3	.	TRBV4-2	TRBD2	TGTGCCAGCAGCCAAGATGGGACTAGCGGGGGGGCTGATACGCAGTATTTT	CASSQDGTSGGADTQYF
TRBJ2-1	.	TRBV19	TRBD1	TGTGCCAGTAGGGCCTCAGGGGGCCCGGGGGATGAGCAGTTCTTC	CASRASGGPGDEQFF
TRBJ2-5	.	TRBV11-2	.	TGTGCCAGCAGCTCCCCCTTTTGGAGTCAAGAGACCCAGTACTTC	CASSSPFWSQETQYF
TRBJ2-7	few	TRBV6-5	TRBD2	TGTGCCAGCAGCTCCCGACTAGCGCCCTCCTACGAGCAGTACTTC	CASSSRLAPSYEQYF
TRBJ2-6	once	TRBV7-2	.	TGTGCCAGCACCCTAGGGGGTGGGGCCAACGTCCTGACTTTC	CASTLGGGANVLTF
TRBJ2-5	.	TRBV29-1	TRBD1	TGCAGCGTTGAAGGGGACAGGGATCAAGAGACCCAGTACTTC	CSVEGDRDQETQYF
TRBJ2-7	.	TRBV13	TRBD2	TGTGCCAGCAGCCCAGGGGGGACTAGCGGGAGGGCCCTCGAGCAGTACTTC	CASSPGGTSGRALEQYF